The present TCR beta chain was sequenced within a study of T-cell reconstitution after alpha-beta-depleted transplantation in children. Study-wide points: Several patients had high TCRbeta diversity at day 60; it came from surviving recipient T cells and thymic progenitors. The study reportedly traced alpha-beta T cells about two months after transplant to several hundred expanded graft clones. It was newly produced T cells that mostly accounted for T-cell counts and diversity one year after transplant.

In regard to this clonotype: The antigen remains undetermined.

Unique molecular identifiers featured in how the TCRbeta library was prepared. A single record per CDR3 protein comes from TCRdb applying MiXCR to the PCR reads. Among roughly 570,000 distinct CDR3 sequences listed, 25% to 30% were seen once. V shed 3 bases and J 2 bases; nucleotides not matched to a gene: 4. The CDR3 extends over 15 amino acids. The starting material was PBMCs, obtained before TCRalphabeta/CD19-depleted stem cell transplant. The clonotype originates from a boy under two years old with Wiskott-Aldrich syndrome, due to receive a stem cell transplant. The chain recombines TRBV12-3 or TRBV12-4 with TRBJ2-1; TRBD1 agrees at 7 bases. The CDR3 region is CASSFLQGAYNEQFF. CDR3 nucleotides: TGTGCCAGCAGTTTCCTCCAGGGGGCCTACAATGAGCAGTTCTTC.